This T cell receptor beta chain was sequenced during a study of T cells expressing NK-cell markers. Study context: Among the eight sequenced donors, seven tested HCMV-seropositive and one tested seronegative.

General study results and limits: Several donors' CD3+CD56-NKG2C+ cells were dominated by the same clonotypes. About six donors carried dominant NKG2C+ clonotypes that made up roughly 1.0-7.0% of their CD8+ T cells.

Comments on this clonotype: Its antigen is unknown.

TCRdb re-called the 5' RACE reads and catalogs CDR3 proteins one per entry, DNA excluded. This specimen shows 250,000 or so distinct CDR3 sequences; the ten leading clones hold more than 3.5%. Germline V gives CDR1 SGHDT, CDR2 YYEEEE. CDR3 length: 15 amino acids. This receptor was taken from a woman aged 18 to 69 in good health. The V gene is TRBV5-6, the J gene TRBJ2-2. The sequenced sample was blood T cells: a sorted CD56 or NKG2C T cell subset, CD4+ or CD8+ T cells, or bulk PBMC T cells (not recorded which). The CDR3 spells CASSLELANTGELFF.